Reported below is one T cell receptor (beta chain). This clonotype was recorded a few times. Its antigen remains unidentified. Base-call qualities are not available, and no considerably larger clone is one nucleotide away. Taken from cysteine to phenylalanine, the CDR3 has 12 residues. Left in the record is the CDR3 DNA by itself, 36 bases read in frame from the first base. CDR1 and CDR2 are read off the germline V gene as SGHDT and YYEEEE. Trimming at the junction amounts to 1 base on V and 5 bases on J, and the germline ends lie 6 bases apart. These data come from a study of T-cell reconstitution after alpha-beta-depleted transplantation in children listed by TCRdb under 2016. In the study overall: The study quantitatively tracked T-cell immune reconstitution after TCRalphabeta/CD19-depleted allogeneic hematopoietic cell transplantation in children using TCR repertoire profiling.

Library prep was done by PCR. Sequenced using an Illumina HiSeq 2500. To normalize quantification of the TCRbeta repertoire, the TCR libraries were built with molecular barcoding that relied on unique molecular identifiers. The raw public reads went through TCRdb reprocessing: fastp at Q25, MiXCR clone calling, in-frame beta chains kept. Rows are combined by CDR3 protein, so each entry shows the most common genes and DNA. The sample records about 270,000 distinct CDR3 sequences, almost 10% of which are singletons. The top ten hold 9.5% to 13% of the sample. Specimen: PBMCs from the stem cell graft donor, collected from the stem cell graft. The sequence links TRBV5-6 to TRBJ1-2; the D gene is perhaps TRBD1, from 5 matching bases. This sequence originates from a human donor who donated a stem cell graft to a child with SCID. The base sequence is TGTGCCAGCAGCTTGAAGGGGTATGGCTACACCTTC. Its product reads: CASSLKGYGYTF.